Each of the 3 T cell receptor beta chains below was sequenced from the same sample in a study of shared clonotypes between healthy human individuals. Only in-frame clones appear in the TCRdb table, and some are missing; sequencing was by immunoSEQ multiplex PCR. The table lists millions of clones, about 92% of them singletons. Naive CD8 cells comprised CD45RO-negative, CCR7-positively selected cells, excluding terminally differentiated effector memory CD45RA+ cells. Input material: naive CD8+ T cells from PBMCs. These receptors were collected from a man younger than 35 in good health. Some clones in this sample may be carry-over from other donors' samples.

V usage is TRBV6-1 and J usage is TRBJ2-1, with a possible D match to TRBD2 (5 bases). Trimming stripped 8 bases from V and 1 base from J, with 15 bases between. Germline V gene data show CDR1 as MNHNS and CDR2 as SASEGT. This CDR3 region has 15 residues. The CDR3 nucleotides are TGTGCCAGCTCAAAGCCCCGGGGATCCTACAATGAGCAGTTCTTC. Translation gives CASSKPRGSYNEQFF.

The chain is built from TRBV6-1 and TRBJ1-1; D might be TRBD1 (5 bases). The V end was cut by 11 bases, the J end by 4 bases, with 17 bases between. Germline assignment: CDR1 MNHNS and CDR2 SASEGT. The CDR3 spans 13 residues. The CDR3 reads CAGNGGSGTEAFF. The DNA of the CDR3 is TGTGCCGGTAACGGGGGAAGCGGCACTGAAGCTTTCTTT.

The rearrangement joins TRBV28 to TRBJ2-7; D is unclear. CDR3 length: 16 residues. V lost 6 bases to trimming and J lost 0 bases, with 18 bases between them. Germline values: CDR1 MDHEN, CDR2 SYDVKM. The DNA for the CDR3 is TGTGCCAGCAGCCTGGGCCTCCGGACGGACTCCTACGAGCAGTACTTC. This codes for CASSLGLRTDSYEQYF.